The next 12 T cell receptor beta chains were all read from a single sample in a study of identical twins. TCRdb re-derived calls from the 5' RACE reads in MiXCR, one entry per CDR3 protein. The table records roughly 250,000 distinct CDR3 sequences, roughly 13% of them present only once. Sequencing was carried out using memory (CD45RO+) T cells sorted from blood. The receptors derive from a woman younger than 35 in good health.

Ten or more counts support this clonotype. V is TRBV29-1 and J is TRBJ1-2; 10 nucleotides match TRBD1. The CDR3 loop spans 14 amino acids. The germline CDR1 and CDR2 sequences are SQVTM and ANQGSEA. V dropped 7 bases and J dropped 10; count of bases not matched to a gene: 15. CDR3: CSAINPGQGIDYTF. The CDR3 DNA sequence: TGCAGCGCCATCAATCCGGGACAGGGGATCGACTACACCTTC.

The chain links TRBV2 to TRBJ2-1, with 14 nucleotides matching TRBD2. Germline V gene sequence: CDR1 SNHLY, CDR2 FYNNEI. The CDR3 totals 14 residues. The V gene end was trimmed by 8 bases and the J gene end by 15 bases; junction bases not matched to a gene: 12. The chain's CDR3 is CASGSAGLAGVSFF. CDR3 nucleotide sequence: TGTGCCAGCGGGTCGGCGGGACTAGCGGGAGTATCGTTCTTC.

This chain connects TRBV7-8 to TRBJ2-7; 10 nucleotides match TRBD1. CDR1 and CDR2 (germline): SGHVS, FQNEAQ. CDR3 size: 14 residues. With 1 base clipped from V and 6 bases from J, the junction kept 3 bases outside the gene matches. CDR3 amino acids: CASSLERTGGEQYF. In DNA form, the CDR3 reads TGTGCCAGCAGCTTAGAACGGACAGGGGGCGAGCAGTACTTC. Based on the CDR3 plus reference TRBV7-8 and TRBJ2-7, the full variable domain is GAGVSQSPRYKVAKRGQDVALRCDPISGHVSLFWYQQALGQGPEFLTYFQNEAQLDKSGLPSDRFFAERPEGSVSTLKIQRTQQEDSAVYLCASSLERTGGEQYFGPGTRLTVT.

The rearrangement joins TRBV20-1 to TRBJ2-5; 7 bases line up with TRBD2. The germline V gene encodes CDR1 DFQATT and CDR2 SNEGSKA (reference sequence). This CDR3 spans 13 amino acids. With V trimmed by 6 bases and J by 4 bases, 8 bases remained unmatched. This CDR3 is CSAQGAGVETQYF. In nucleotides, the CDR3 is TGCAGTGCCCAAGGGGCGGGGGTAGAGACCCAGTACTTC.

This chain links TRBV4-1 with TRBJ2-1; perhaps D is TRBD1 or TRBD2 (5 bases each). Trimming removed 7 bases at V and 4 bases at J, with 11 bases between. The CDR3 totals 13 residues. The germline V gene has CDR1 MGHRA and CDR2 YSYEKL. The CDR3 nucleotides are TGCGCCAGCAACCGGGACCTATACAATGAGCAGTTCTTC. Translating it yields CASNRDLYNEQFF.

This chain uses TRBV5-1 with TRBJ1-4, with unresolved D. This CDR3 contains 14 residues. Germline values: CDR1 SGHRS, CDR2 YFSETQ. The V gene lost 4 bases and the J gene lost 5 bases, with 12 bases spanning the gap. The CDR3 region has the DNA TGCGCCAGCAGCCCGGGTAGAGGGAATGAAAAACTGTTTTTT. It is translated as CASSPGRGNEKLFF. Variable domain in full (rest from reference TRBV5-1 and TRBJ1-4): KAGVTQTPRYLIKTRGQQVTLSCSPISGHRSVSWYQQTPGQGLQFLFEYFSETQRNKGNFPGRFSGRQFSNSRSEMNVSTLELGDSALYLCASSPGRGNEKLFFGSGTQLSVL.

This clonotype was observed many times. The chain combines TRBV7-2 with TRBJ2-5, with D hard to call. The CDR3 has 12 amino acids. Germline CDR1 and CDR2: SGHTA and FQGNSA. Deletions cut 1 base from V and 4 bases from J, with 4 bases between. The CDR3 loop is CASSLVVETQYF. The CDR3 DNA reads as TGTGCCAGCAGCTTAGTCGTAGAGACCCAGTACTTC.

This clonotype was seen repeatedly, ten times or more. This rearrangement joins TRBV5-1 to TRBJ1-1, with 8 positions matching TRBD1. Losses at the gene ends were 2 bases for V and 2 bases for J; bases not matched to a gene: 5. The CDR3 consists of 15 residues. Germline values: CDR1 SGHRS, CDR2 YFSETQ. As DNA, the CDR3 is TGCGCCAGCAGCTTAACCGGGACAGGAAACACTGAAGCTTTCTTT. Protein: CASSLTGTGNTEAFF.

This sequence joins TRBV5-1 and TRBJ2-2, with D tentatively TRBD1 (5 bases). The CDR3 spans 15 residues. Trimming cost V 0 bases and J 4 bases, with 10 bases left between them. Germline CDR1 SGHRS, CDR2 YFSETQ. The CDR3 protein is CASSLGGAGTGELFF. The CDR3 DNA sequence: TGCGCCAGCAGCTTGGGTGGGGCCGGCACCGGGGAGCTGTTTTTT.

This clonotype was recorded at least ten times. The genes are TRBV15 and TRBJ2-7, with D possibly TRBD1 on 5 matching bases. V was clipped by 0 bases and J by 2 bases, with 8 bases between them. The V gene's germline CDR1 is LNHNV and CDR2 YYDKDF (reference sequence). The CDR3 extends over 14 amino acids. The CDR3 reads CATSRDTGTYEQYF. CDR3 in DNA: TGTGCCACCAGCAGAGATACAGGTACCTACGAGCAGTACTTC.

The table lists this clonotype with many counts. The chain combines TRBV12-3 or TRBV12-4 with TRBJ2-7; the D is unclear. V was trimmed by 6 bases and J by 2 bases, leaving 11 bases between them. The CDR3 is 13 amino acids. The DNA for the CDR3 is TGTGCCAGCAGCCCGCAGGTCGCCTACGAGCAGTACTTC. It specifies CASSPQVAYEQYF.

The genes are TRBV29-1 and TRBJ2-7; perhaps D is TRBD1 or TRBD2 (5 bases each). The CDR3 sequence is 14 residues long. V lost 7 bases, J lost 1 base, and 17 bases lay in between. Germline lookup yields CDR1 SQVTM and CDR2 ANQGSEA. The CDR3 loop is CSAGDAARSYEQYF. The CDR3, as DNA: TGCAGCGCCGGGGACGCAGCCAGGTCCTACGAGCAGTACTTC.